This is a list of T cell receptor beta chains from one sample in a study of Ad26.COV2.S vaccination and SARS-CoV-2 variants. Clones were sequenced by immunoSEQ multiplex PCR, and TCRdb holds only the in-frame ones, with some missing. The sample includes roughly 500,000 clones, 89% seen only once; the top ten take about 2.4%. The material sequenced was peripheral blood, taken in a trial of Ad26.COV2.S vaccine versus placebo. Receptors were obtained from a person aged 18-60 years who received the Ad26.COV2.S COVID-19 vaccine or a placebo. CDR3s include the opening cysteine and the closing phenylalanine or tryptophan. D genes are given only for firm matches. Clone size is shown for a subset of rows, as once, few, many or a class of expanded clone.

>TRBV6-5|TRBJ2-1|NA|NA
CASRISSETAQFF
TGTGCCAGCAGAATAAGTAGCGAGACGGCCCAGTTCTTC
>TRBV19|TRBJ2-2|NA|NA
CASSRDFRNTGELFF
TGTGCCAGTAGTCGGGATTTCAGGAACACCGGGGAGCTGTTTTTT
>TRBV3-1/TRBV3-2|TRBJ1-2|few|TRBD1
CASSQIRGQGYGYTF
TGTGCCAGCAGCCAGATCCGGGGACAGGGGTATGGCTACACCTTC
>TRBV30|TRBJ1-5|NA|NA
CAWDPGYQPQHF
TGTGCCTGGGACCCGGGATATCAGCCCCAGCATTTT
>TRBV9|TRBJ2-1|NA|NA
CASSGGTPSYNEQFF
TGTGCCAGCAGCGGGGGGACCCCGTCCTACAATGAGCAGTTCTTC
>TRBV13|TRBJ1-3|NA|NA
CASSPTPGTDLSSGNTIYF
TGTGCCAGCAGCCCGACCCCTGGGACGGATCTGAGCTCTGGAAACACCATATATTTT
>TRBV28|TRBJ2-3|NA|TRBD2
CASSLSGRQYF
TGTGCCAGCAGTCTTAGCGGGAGGCAGTATTTT
>TRBV15|TRBJ1-5|NA|NA
CATSQGQGPGNQPQHF
TGTGCCACCAGCCAGGGGCAGGGGCCGGGCAATCAGCCCCAGCATTTT
>TRBV11-1|TRBJ1-2|NA|NA
CASRLRLPGYTF
TGTGCCAGCAGACTCCGACTCCCTGGCTACACCTTC
>TRBV19|TRBJ2-7|NA|TRBD2
CASSPPGGGEQYF
TGTGCCAGTAGTCCCCCTGGCGGGGGCGAGCAGTACTTC
>TRBV11-3|TRBJ2-1|NA|TRBD2
CASSSRTSGDEQFF
TGTGCCAGCAGCTCTCGGACTAGCGGAGATGAGCAGTTCTTC
>TRBV4-1|TRBJ2-1|NA|NA
CASSRGLIYNEQFF
TGCGCCAGCAGCAGGGGCCTGATTTACAATGAGCAGTTCTTC
>TRBV29-1|TRBJ1-1|NA|NA
CSSTGKDTEAFF
TGCAGTTCAACAGGGAAGGACACTGAAGCTTTCTTT
>TRBV6-2/TRBV6-3|TRBJ1-2|NA|NA
CASSLKQGKVNGYTF
TGTGCCAGCAGTCTTAAACAGGGAAAAGTGAATGGCTACACCTTC
>TRBV11-1|TRBJ2-5|once|TRBD1
CASSLAKGGVWETQYF
TGTGCCAGCAGCTTAGCGAAAGGGGGCGTCTGGGAGACCCAGTACTTC
>TRBV14|TRBJ2-6|NA|NA
CASSHQSGSGANVLTF
TGTGCCAGCAGCCACCAGTCAGGCTCTGGGGCCAACGTCCTGACTTTC
>TRBV11-2|TRBJ2-3|NA|TRBD2
CASSRLAGTDTQYF
TGTGCCAGCAGCAGACTAGCGGGCACAGATACGCAGTATTTT
>TRBV29-1|TRBJ2-3|few|TRBD2
CSVPTSGAGDTQYF
TGCAGCGTGCCAACTAGCGGGGCGGGAGATACGCAGTATTTT
>TRBV9|TRBJ1-6|NA|TRBD1
CASSATGTANSPLHF
TGTGCCAGCAGCGCCACCGGGACAGCAAATTCACCCCTCCACTTT
>TRBV7-9|TRBJ1-2|NA|NA
CASSLLGVGGYTF
TGTGCCAGCAGCTTGCTAGGGGTTGGTGGCTACACCTTC
>TRBV27|TRBJ1-5|few|NA
CASSFDGSNQPQHF
TGTGCCAGCAGTTTTGACGGTAGCAATCAGCCCCAGCATTTT
>TRBV7-2|TRBJ2-7|NA|TRBD2
CASSFSGTSDYEQYF
TGTGCCAGCAGCTTCTCCGGGACTAGCGACTACGAGCAGTACTTC
>TRBV7-9|TRBJ1-2|NA|TRBD1
CASSDRDRVYGYTF
TGTGCCAGCAGCGACCGGGACAGGGTATATGGCTACACCTTC
>TRBV14|TRBJ2-2|NA|NA
CASSQLSLRPNTGELFF
TGTGCCAGCAGCCAGCTTTCCCTGCGACCGAACACCGGGGAGCTGTTTTTT
>TRBV7-3|TRBJ2-5|NA|TRBD2
CASSPGGAEETQYF
TGTGCCAGCAGCCCCGGGGGGGCGGAAGAGACCCAGTACTTC
>TRBV7-2|TRBJ1-1|NA|NA
CASSFKGLNTEAFF
TGTGCCAGCAGCTTCAAAGGTCTGAACACTGAAGCTTTCTTT
>TRBV5-6|TRBJ2-3|NA|NA
CASSRWGLADSTDTQYF
TGTGCCAGCAGCCGCTGGGGGCTAGCGGATAGCACAGATACGCAGTATTTT
>TRBV14|TRBJ2-1|NA|NA
CASSSGGGFF
TGTGCCAGCAGCTCAGGAGGGGGGTTCTTC
>TRBV9|TRBJ2-1|few|NA
CASKEGATYNEQFF
TGTGCCAGCAAGGAGGGAGCGACCTACAATGAGCAGTTCTTC
>TRBV7-3|TRBJ2-5|once|TRBD1
CASSPGTGETQYF
TGTGCCAGCAGCCCCGGGACAGGGGAGACCCAGTACTTC
>TRBV6-5|TRBJ2-7|NA|NA
CASTRTEYEQYF
TGTGCCAGCACCAGGACAGAATACGAGCAGTACTTC
>TRBV18|TRBJ1-2|NA|NA
CASSPSRGTNYGYTF
TGTGCCAGCTCACCGAGCAGGGGCACGAACTATGGCTACACCTTC
>TRBV19|TRBJ2-4|NA|TRBD2
CASSISTGTSGLAKNIQYF
TGTGCCAGTAGTATATCAACTGGGACTAGCGGATTAGCCAAAAACATTCAGTACTTC
>TRBV3-1/TRBV3-2|TRBJ1-2|NA|NA
CASSQVSREYTF
TGTGCCAGCAGCCAAGTTAGCAGGGAGTACACCTTC
>TRBV5-1|TRBJ2-7|NA|TRBD1
CASSSLPTGTGAYEQYF
TGCGCCAGCAGCTCACTTCCGACCGGGACAGGGGCCTACGAGCAGTACTTC
>TRBV3-1/TRBV3-2|TRBJ1-3|NA|NA
CASSQSIGGNTIYF
TGTGCCAGCAGCCAGTCAATAGGTGGAAACACCATATATTTT
>TRBV6-2/TRBV6-3|TRBJ2-4|once|NA
CASSEGDPAKNIQYF
TGTGCCAGCAGCGAGGGTGACCCAGCCAAAAACATTCAGTACTTC
>TRBV4-1|TRBJ1-2|NA|NA
CASSQVRTLTVDGYTF
TGCGCCAGCAGCCAAGTCCGGACCCTGACAGTCGATGGCTACACCTTC
>TRBV5-5|TRBJ2-7|once|NA
CASSLARNLYEQYF
TGTGCCAGCAGCTTGGCCAGGAACCTCTACGAGCAGTACTTC
>TRBV3-1/TRBV3-2|TRBJ1-5|NA|NA
CASSQGPTQPQHF
TGTGCCAGCAGCCAAGGCCCAACACAGCCCCAGCATTTT